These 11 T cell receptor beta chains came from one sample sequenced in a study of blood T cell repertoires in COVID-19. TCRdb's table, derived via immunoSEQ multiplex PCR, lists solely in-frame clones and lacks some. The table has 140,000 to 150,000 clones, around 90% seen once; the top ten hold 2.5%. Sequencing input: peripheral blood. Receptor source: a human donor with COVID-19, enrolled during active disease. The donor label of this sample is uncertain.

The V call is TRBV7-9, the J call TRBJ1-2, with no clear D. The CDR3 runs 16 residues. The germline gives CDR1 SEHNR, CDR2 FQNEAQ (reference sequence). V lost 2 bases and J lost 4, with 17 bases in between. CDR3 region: CASSLYGEAEIYGYTF. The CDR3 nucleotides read TGTGCCAGCAGCTTATATGGTGAGGCAGAGATCTATGGCTACACCTTC.

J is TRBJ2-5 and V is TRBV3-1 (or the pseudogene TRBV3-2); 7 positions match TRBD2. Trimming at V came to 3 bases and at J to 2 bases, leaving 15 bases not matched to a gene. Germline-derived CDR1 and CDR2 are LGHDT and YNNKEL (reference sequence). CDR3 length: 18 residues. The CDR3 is CASSHLGLADKGQETQYF. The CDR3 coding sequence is TGTGCCAGCAGCCATCTGGGGCTAGCGGACAAGGGACAAGAGACCCAGTACTTC.

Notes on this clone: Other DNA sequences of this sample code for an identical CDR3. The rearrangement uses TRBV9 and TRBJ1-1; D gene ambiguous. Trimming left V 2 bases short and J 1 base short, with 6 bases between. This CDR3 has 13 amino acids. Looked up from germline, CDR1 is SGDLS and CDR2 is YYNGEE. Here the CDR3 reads CASSVAGNTEAFF. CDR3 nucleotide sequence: TGTGCCAGCAGCGTCGCAGGGAACACTGAAGCTTTCTTT.

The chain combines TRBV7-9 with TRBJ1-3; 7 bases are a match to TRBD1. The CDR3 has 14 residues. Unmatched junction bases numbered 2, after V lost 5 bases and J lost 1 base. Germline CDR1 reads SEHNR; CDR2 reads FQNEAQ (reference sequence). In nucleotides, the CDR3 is TGTGCCAGCAGCCCGACAGGGTCTGGAAACACCATATATTTT. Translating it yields CASSPTGSGNTIYF.

The CDR3 spells CASSYDWAGGPGELFF. The CDR3 nucleotides are TGCGCCAGCAGCTACGACTGGGCGGGGGGACCCGGGGAGCTGTTTTTT. The rearrangement uses TRBV5-1 and TRBJ2-2; 8 bases match TRBD2. CDR1 SGHRS and CDR2 YFSETQ come from the germline V gene. The CDR3 contains 16 residues. After removal of 3 bases from V and 6 bases from J, the junction contained 10 bases not matched to a gene. Combining the CDR3 with reference TRBV5-1 and TRBJ2-2 gives the whole variable domain KAGVTQTPRYLIKTRGQQVTLSCSPISGHRSVSWYQQTPGQGLQFLFEYFSETQRNKGNFPGRFSGRQFSNSRSEMNVSTLELGDSALYLCASSYDWAGGPGELFFGEGSRLTVL.

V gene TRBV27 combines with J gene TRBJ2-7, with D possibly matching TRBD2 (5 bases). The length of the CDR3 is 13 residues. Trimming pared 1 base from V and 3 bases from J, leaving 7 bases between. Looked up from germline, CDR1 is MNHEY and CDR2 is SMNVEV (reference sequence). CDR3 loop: CASSLWRNYEQYF. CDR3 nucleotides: TGTGCCAGCAGTTTATGGAGGAACTACGAGCAGTACTTC.

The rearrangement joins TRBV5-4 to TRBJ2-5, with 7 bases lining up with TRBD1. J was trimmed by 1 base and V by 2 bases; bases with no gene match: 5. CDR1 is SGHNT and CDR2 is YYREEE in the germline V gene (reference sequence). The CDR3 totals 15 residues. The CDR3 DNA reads TGTGCCAGCAGCTTTACAGGGGTCAGCCAAGAGACCCAGTACTTC. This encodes CASSFTGVSQETQYF.

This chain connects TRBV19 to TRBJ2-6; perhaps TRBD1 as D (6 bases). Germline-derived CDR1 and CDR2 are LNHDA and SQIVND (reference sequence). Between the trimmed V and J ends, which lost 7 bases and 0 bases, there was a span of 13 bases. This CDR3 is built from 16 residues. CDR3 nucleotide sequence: TGTGCCAGTATCTCAGGGGTAGGCTCTGGGGCCAACGTCCTGACTTTC. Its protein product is CASISGVGSGANVLTF.

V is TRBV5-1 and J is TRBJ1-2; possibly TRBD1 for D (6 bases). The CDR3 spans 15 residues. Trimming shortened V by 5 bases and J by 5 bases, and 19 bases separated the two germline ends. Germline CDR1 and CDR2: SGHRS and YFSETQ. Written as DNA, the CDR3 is TGCGCCAGCAGTTTCCTACAGGGAGAGGGGTATGGCTACACCTTC. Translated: CASSFLQGEGYGYTF. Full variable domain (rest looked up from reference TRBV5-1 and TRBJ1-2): KAGVTQTPRYLIKTRGQQVTLSCSPISGHRSVSWYQQTPGQGLQFLFEYFSETQRNKGNFPGRFSGRQFSNSRSEMNVSTLELGDSALYLCASSFLQGEGYGYTFGSGTRLTVV.

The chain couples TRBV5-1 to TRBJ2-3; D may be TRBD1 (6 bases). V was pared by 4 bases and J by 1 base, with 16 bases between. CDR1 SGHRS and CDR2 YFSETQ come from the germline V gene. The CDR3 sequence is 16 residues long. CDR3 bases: TGCGCCAGCAGCACCTACAGGGAAGGAGGCACAGATACGCAGTATTTT. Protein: CASSTYREGGTDTQYF. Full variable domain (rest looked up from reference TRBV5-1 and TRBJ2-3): KAGVTQTPRYLIKTRGQQVTLSCSPISGHRSVSWYQQTPGQGLQFLFEYFSETQRNKGNFPGRFSGRQFSNSRSEMNVSTLELGDSALYLCASSTYREGGTDTQYFGPGTRLTVL.

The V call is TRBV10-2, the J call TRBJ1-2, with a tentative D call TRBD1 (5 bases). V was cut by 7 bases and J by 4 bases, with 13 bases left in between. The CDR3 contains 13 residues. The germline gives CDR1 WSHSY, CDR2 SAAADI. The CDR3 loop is CASMGLGAYGYTF. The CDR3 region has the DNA TGCGCCAGCATGGGGCTTGGGGCCTATGGCTACACCTTC.